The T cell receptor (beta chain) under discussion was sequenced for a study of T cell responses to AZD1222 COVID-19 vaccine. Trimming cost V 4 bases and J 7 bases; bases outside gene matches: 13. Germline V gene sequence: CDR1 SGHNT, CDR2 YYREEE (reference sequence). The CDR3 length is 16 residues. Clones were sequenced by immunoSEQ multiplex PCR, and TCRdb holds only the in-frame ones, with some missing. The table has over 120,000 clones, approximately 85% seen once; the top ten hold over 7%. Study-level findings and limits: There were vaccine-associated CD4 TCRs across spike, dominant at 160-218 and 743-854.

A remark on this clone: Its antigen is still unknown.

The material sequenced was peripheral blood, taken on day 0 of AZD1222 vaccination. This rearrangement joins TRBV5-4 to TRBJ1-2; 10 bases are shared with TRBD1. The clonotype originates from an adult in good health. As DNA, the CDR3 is TGTGCCAGCAGCCCTGGTCCGACGGGACAGGGGATTGGCTACACCTTC. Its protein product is CASSPGPTGQGIGYTF.